This T cell receptor (beta chain) stems from a study of T cell repertoires in cytomegalovirus infection. Across the whole study: Signatures in public TCR beta sequences pointed to both CMV infection and matching HLA type. Findings and limits, study-wide: HLA-C-restricted CMV-specific TCR beta clonotypes prevailed in the ex vivo response.

The CDR3 is 16 amino acids. V dropped 2 bases and J dropped 7; count of bases not matched to a gene: 6. CDR1 is SGHTA, CDR2 FQGNSA, per germline. One entry per CDR3 protein results from TCRdb running MiXCR on the reads. The sample has around 260,000 distinct CDR3 sequences, roughly 24% seen once. Many counts were recorded for this clonotype. The antigen remains unidentified. Sequenced: PBMCs. This chain joins TRBV7-2 and TRBJ2-5, with 14 positions matching TRBD2. The sequence was obtained from a human donor in good health (CMV status not recorded). Some clones in this sample may be carry-over from other donors' samples. The CDR3 sequence is CASSLSTSGGAVTQYF. CDR3 sequence (DNA): TGTGCCAGCAGCTTATCGACTAGCGGGGGGGCTGTGACCCAGTACTTC.